The rows below give T cell receptor beta chains drawn from one sample of a study of metastatic and nonmetastatic thyroid tumors. Via MiXCR, TCRdb re-called the PCR reads. This table has 30,000 to 50,000 clones, approximately 20% appearing once. The specimen sequenced was tumor tissue. The receptors come from a female donor with papillary thyroid cancer or a benign thyroid nodule (not recorded which). Some clones in this sample may be carry-over from other donors' samples. Each CDR3 is given with its conserved first and last residue. The D gene is left open where the match is weak. Size tells how often a clone was seen (once, few, many) or the class of an expanded clone, and some rows leave it out.

cdr3_nt	cdr3_aa	v_call	j_call	clone_size	d_call	cdr3_length
TGTGCCAGCATACAGGTCACCTGGGAGCTGTTTTTT	CASIQVTWELFF	TRBV6-1	TRBJ2-2	NA	NA	12
TGTGCCAGCAGCGGACTACTACGCGGGGAGCTGTTTTTT	CASSGLLRGELFF	TRBV9	TRBJ2-2	NA	NA	13
TGTGCCAGCAGCCAAAAACACAGGGGGCACTCACCCCTCCACTTT	CASSQKHRGHSPLHF	TRBV3-1	TRBJ1-6	many	TRBD1	15
TGTGCCAGCAGCTCCGGACAGGGGGCCATTCAGTACTTC	CASSSGQGAIQYF	TRBV7-8	TRBJ2-4	NA	TRBD1	13
TGTGCCACCTCTCGTACCCATCGACTAGCGGGAGTCCGGGGTAATGAGCAGTTCTTC	CATSRTHRLAGVRGNEQFF	TRBV6-5	TRBJ2-1	many	TRBD2	19
TGTGCCAGCAGTGGGACAGCGTATGGCTACACCTTC	CASSGTAYGYTF	TRBV6-1	TRBJ1-2	NA	NA	12
TGTGCCAGCAGCAATAAGGATACGCAGTATTTT	CASSNKDTQYF	TRBV5-6	TRBJ2-3	NA	NA	11
TGTGCCAGCAGCTTGGGACAGGGCGAGACCCAGTACTTC	CASSLGQGETQYF	TRBV7-3	TRBJ2-5	many	TRBD1	13
TGCAGTGCTAGTTTGGCGGAGCGCTTCACCGGGGAGCTGTTTTTT	CSASLAERFTGELFF	TRBV20-1	TRBJ2-2	many	NA	15
TGTGCCAGCAGTTTAAAGAATGTATGGGGACAGGGATTGAACACTGAAGCTTTATTT	CASSLKNVWGQGLNTEALF	TRBV12-3/TRBV12-4	TRBJ1-1	NA	TRBD1	19
TGCGCCAGCAGCTCGGGGGGGACAGGGGTCTACGAGCAGTACTTC	CASSSGGTGVYEQYF	TRBV5-1	TRBJ2-7	many	TRBD1	15
TGTGCCAGCAGCTTCACACAGGGATCCGAGCAGTACTTC	CASSFTQGSEQYF	TRBV11-3	TRBJ2-7	few	NA	13
TGTGCCAGCAGCTTAACGTTTTCGGGGATCAACGAGCAGTACTTC	CASSLTFSGINEQYF	TRBV11-2	TRBJ2-7	few	NA	15
TGTGCCAGCAGCTTAGGCAGAGATGAAAAACTGCTTTTT	CASSLGRDEKLLF	TRBV5-4	TRBJ1-4	few	NA	13
TGTGCCAGCAGTGATTTAGGCAGGGGAGACTACGAGCAGTACTTC	CASSDLGRGDYEQYF	TRBV6-1	TRBJ2-7	many	NA	15
TGTGCCAGCAGTATCACCCCGGTCTCTCCCCAGCATTTT	CASSITPVSPQHF	TRBV6-2/TRBV6-3	TRBJ1-5	NA	NA	13
TGTGCCAGCTCACGTTCGGGAGGGACCTACAATGAGCAGTTCTTC	CASSRSGGTYNEQFF	TRBV18	TRBJ2-1	many	TRBD2	15
TGTGCCAGCAGTGAAGTCTTAGGGCGGCCCAATCAGCCCCAGCATTTT	CASSEVLGRPNQPQHF	TRBV6-1	TRBJ1-5	NA	NA	16
TGTGCCAGCTCTCCGGGGCCAACGAACACCGGGGAGCTGTTTTTT	CASSPGPTNTGELFF	TRBV6-7	TRBJ2-2	many	NA	15
TGCAGTGCTAGAGCCACAGGTCGGGGATATGGCTACACCTTC	CSARATGRGYGYTF	TRBV20-1	TRBJ1-2	many	NA	14
TGCAGTGCTAGGACACTGGTCAATGAGCAGTTCTTC	CSARTLVNEQFF	TRBV20-1	TRBJ2-1	many	NA	12
TGTGCCAGCTCCGGGGGGTATCAGCCCCAGCATTTT	CASSGGYQPQHF	TRBV2	TRBJ1-5	NA	NA	12
TGTGCCAGCAGCGTAGTTCTTAATCCCCCCCCCGGGGAGCTGTTTTTT	CASSVVLNPPPGELFF	TRBV9	TRBJ2-2	many	NA	16
TGTGCCAGCAGTTGGGGGATTTTCTACGAGCAGTACTTC	CASSWGIFYEQYF	TRBV9	TRBJ2-7	NA	NA	13
TGCAGTGCTAGGCCGGGGACTAGGCCTCTTGGGAATGAGCAGTTCTTC	CSARPGTRPLGNEQFF	TRBV20-1	TRBJ2-1	NA	TRBD2	16
TGTGCCAGCTCACCACTAAGGAGCGGGGGGATATTCCCGGGGAGAACGTTCTTC	CASSPLRSGGIFPGRTFF	TRBV18	TRBJ2-1	many	TRBD2	18
TGTGCCAGCAGCCCGGGGTCCGGTTCGGATACGCAGTATTTT	CASSPGSGSDTQYF	TRBV7-3	TRBJ2-3	many	NA	14
TGTGCCAGCAGTGAAGCCGCACATGGGACAGCCTATGGCTACACCTTC	CASSEAAHGTAYGYTF	TRBV6-1	TRBJ1-2	many	TRBD1	16
TGTGCCAGCAGCCAAGGAGGTAGTTTCTCTGACGAGCAGTACTTC	CASSQGGSFSDEQYF	TRBV3-1	TRBJ2-7	many	NA	15
TGTGCCAGCAGTGTCCCCGCGACAGGATCTGAAAAACTGTTTTTT	CASSVPATGSEKLFF	TRBV6-1	TRBJ1-4	many	NA	15
TGCGCCAGCAGCCAACCGGGACAGGGCGGAACTGAAGCTTTCTTT	CASSQPGQGGTEAFF	TRBV4-1	TRBJ1-1	NA	TRBD1	15
TGCGCCAGCAGGGCCGACTGGGGGGGCATCCCTCTCGAGCAGTACTTC	CASRADWGGIPLEQYF	TRBV5-1	TRBJ2-7	many	NA	16
TGTGCCAGCAGTTTTCAGTGGGGGGGACTAGCGGGAGGGACGTCAAAGACCCAGTACTTC	CASSFQWGGLAGGTSKTQYF	TRBV12-3/TRBV12-4	TRBJ2-5	many	TRBD2	20
TGTGCCAGCAGCTTGGCTCAGATAACTGAGGGGGAGCTGTTTTTT	CASSLAQITEGELFF	TRBV5-5	TRBJ2-2	many	NA	15
TGTGCCAGCAGCTCCCTCTACGAGCAGTACTTC	CASSSLYEQYF	TRBV7-9	TRBJ2-7	many	NA	11
TGTGCCAGTAACGAACGTTATGTGGGGACCTATGTCTACACCTTC	CASNERYVGTYVYTF	TRBV19	TRBJ1-2	NA	NA	15
TGCGCCAGCTATTTGGGGGGCGTCTACAATGAGCAGTTCTTC	CASYLGGVYNEQFF	TRBV5-1	TRBJ2-1	NA	NA	14
TGTGCCAGCAGTATGGTACCGTCGCTCTACGAGCAGTACTTC	CASSMVPSLYEQYF	TRBV6-1	TRBJ2-7	medium-sized	NA	14
TGTGCCGTAGGGGGCGCGAAGAGTTCCACAGATACGCAGTATTTT	CAVGGAKSSTDTQYF	TRBV24-1	TRBJ2-3	many	TRBD1	15
TGTGCCAGCAGCTTGCACGGGGGGGCCCATGAGCAGCTCTTC	CASSLHGGAHEQLF	TRBV7-9	TRBJ2-1	NA	TRBD2	14
TGCGCCAGCAGCTTGGCCGGGGGGATCCGGGAGACCCAGTACTTC	CASSLAGGIRETQYF	TRBV5-1	TRBJ2-5	many	TRBD2	15
TGTGCCACCAAACCGGACAGACCCTACGAGCAGTACTTC	CATKPDRPYEQYF	TRBV2	TRBJ2-7	many	NA	13
TGTGCCAGCAGCGTTGGACTAGCTATCCAAGAGACCCAGTACTTC	CASSVGLAIQETQYF	TRBV9	TRBJ2-5	many	TRBD2	15
TGTGCCACCAGCAGAGATCTGGGGGGACACCCTATACAAGAGACCCAGTACTTC	CATSRDLGGHPIQETQYF	TRBV15	TRBJ2-5	NA	NA	18
TGTGCCACCAGCAGAGACGGACAGGGGCTTGGCTACACCTTC	CATSRDGQGLGYTF	TRBV15	TRBJ1-2	many	TRBD1	14
TGTGCCAGCTCACCATTTCTGGGCAATGAGCAGTTCTTC	CASSPFLGNEQFF	TRBV18	TRBJ2-1	many	NA	13
TGTGCCACCAGTGCTTCAAGAAACGCCGGGGAGCTGTTTTTT	CATSASRNAGELFF	TRBV24-1	TRBJ2-2	NA	NA	14
TGTGCCATCACCGATGGTCCGAGGGCCCCCTTGCATGGCTACACCTTC	CAITDGPRAPLHGYTF	TRBV6-2/TRBV6-3	TRBJ1-2	few	NA	16